This record covers a single T cell receptor (beta chain). The source of the sample is a study of identical twins. Germline lookup yields CDR1 SGHTA and CDR2 FQGNSA. This CDR3 has 15 residues. The V gene end was trimmed by 0 bases and the J gene end by 5 bases; junction bases not matched to a gene: 4. TCRdb reprocessed the 5' RACE reads via MiXCR and lists one record per CDR3 protein. Found here are roughly 470,000 distinct CDR3 sequences, around an eighth of them singletons; the top ten hold about 1%. This sample also belongs to another study, concerning yellow fever vaccine responses in identical twins.

This chain joins TRBV7-2 and TRBJ2-1; 7 positions match TRBD1. The specimen sequenced was CD4+ T cells sorted from blood. The clonotype comes from a woman between 18 and 29 years old in good health. CDR3 amino acids: CASSLAGTANNEQFF. CDR3 sequence (DNA): TGTGCCAGCAGCTTAGCGGGGACAGCCAACAATGAGCAGTTCTTC.